The clone carrying this T cell receptor (beta chain) has only one observation. Antigen specificity is unknown. The table came from immunoSEQ multiplex PCR; TCRdb's copy has only in-frame clones and leaves some out. The sample records roughly 75,000 clones, roughly nine tenths being singletons. Autoimmune disease history or systemic immunosuppression meant exclusion. The data were taken from a study of OX40 agonist ivuxolimab in advanced cancers. Study information: The study gave patients intravenous ivuxolimab at 0.01 to 10 mg/kg every 2 weeks. Study-level points and caveats: In the 0.1 to 3.0 mg/kg range, CD4+ and CD8+ blood T cells had expanded clonally by week 6.

The receptor comes from an adult with an advanced solid tumor such as melanoma, head and neck, liver or kidney cancer. Sequencing was performed on CD4+ or CD8+ T cells sorted from blood, taken in a trial of the OX40 agonist ivuxolimab.

CDR3 sequence (DNA): TGTGCCAGCAGCTCAGGGGGAGGCTACACCTTC. Amino acid sequence: CASSSGGGYTF. The V call is TRBV11-3, the J call TRBJ1-2; 7 nucleotides match TRBD1. The length of the CDR3 is 11 residues. CDR1 and CDR2 (germline): SGHNT, YENEEA. The junction had 1 base not matched to a gene; V was cut back by 4 bases and J by 8 bases.